This entry concerns a single TCR beta chain. The antigen remains undetermined. The table came from immunoSEQ multiplex PCR; TCRdb's copy has only in-frame clones and leaves some out. This table has roughly 19,000 clones, roughly 84% appearing once. CDR3 size: 17 residues. CDR1 MNHEY and CDR2 SMNVEV come from the germline V gene (reference sequence). Deletions cut 2 bases from V and 0 bases from J, with 13 bases between. The record originates from a study of T cells in localized non-small cell lung cancer. Study results and caveats: Highest T cell clonality was seen in uninvolved adjacent lung, surpassing that measured in tumor. Appearance in adjacent lung was seen for a median 57 of the top 100 tumor clones. Greater T cell density in blood accompanied longer overall survival.

The source is a man aged 40-75 years with stage I lung adenocarcinoma. V usage is TRBV27 and J usage is TRBJ2-2; a weak D match, TRBD1 (5 bases). This sample comprised peripheral blood, obtained before any cancer treatment. The CDR3 loop is CASSLAPEQANTGELFF. The CDR3 coding sequence is TGTGCCAGCAGTTTAGCCCCGGAACAGGCGAACACCGGGGAGCTGTTTTTT.